This TCR beta chain was sequenced in a study of regulatory T cells in long-lasting Graves disease. This clonotype turned up a few times. Regarding time point: persistent/refractory GD, antithyroid drugs over 5 years with positive TRAb. Preparation of the TCR library used RNA extracted from PBMCs. Construction of TCR beta libraries relied on iRepertoire HTBI primers and on Arm-PCR targeting CDR3 regions. Source study methods: Gene usage covered 62 TRBV and 13 to 15 TRBJ segments. One entry per CDR3 protein results from TCRdb running MiXCR on the multiplex PCR reads. These V and J calls originate from TCRdb's pipeline instead of the authors' own analysis. The sample lists 700,000 or so distinct CDR3 sequences, about 32% occurring once. The CDR3 length is 13 residues. V shed 5 bases and J shed 0 bases, with 10 bases lying between them. The germline V gene encodes CDR1 DFQATT and CDR2 SNEGSKA (reference sequence).

The chain recombines TRBV20-1 with TRBJ2-5; a possible D gene is TRBD2 (6 bases). The material was peripheral blood mononuclear cells (PBMCs), obtained when the disease was refractory, from a patient treated with antithyroid drugs. The clonotype comes from a female donor with Graves disease. The CDR3 loop reads CSALRDYQETQYF. Here the CDR3 DNA reads TGCAGTGCTCTCCGGGACTACCAAGAGACCCAGTACTTC.